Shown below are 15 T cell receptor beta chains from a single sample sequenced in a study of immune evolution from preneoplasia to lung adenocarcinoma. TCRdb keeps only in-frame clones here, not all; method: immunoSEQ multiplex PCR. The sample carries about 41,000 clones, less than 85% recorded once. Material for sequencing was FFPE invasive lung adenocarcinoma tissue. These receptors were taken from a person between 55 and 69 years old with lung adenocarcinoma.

The CDR3 sequence is CAWEPRTGNSYEQYF. The DNA for the CDR3 is TGTGCCTGGGAGCCCCGGACAGGGAACTCCTACGAGCAGTACTTC. The chain has TRBV30 and TRBJ2-7, with 8 bases aligning to TRBD1. Germline CDR1 reads GTSNPN; CDR2 reads SVGIG (reference sequence). This CDR3 has 15 amino acids. V lost 5 bases and J lost 0; bases outside the gene matches: 9.

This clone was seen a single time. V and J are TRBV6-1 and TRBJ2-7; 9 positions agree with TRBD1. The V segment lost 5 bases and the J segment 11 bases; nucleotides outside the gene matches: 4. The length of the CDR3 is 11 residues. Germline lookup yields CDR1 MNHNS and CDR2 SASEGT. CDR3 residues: CASSTRTGEYF. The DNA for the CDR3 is TGTGCCAGCAGTACCCGGACAGGGGAGTACTTC.

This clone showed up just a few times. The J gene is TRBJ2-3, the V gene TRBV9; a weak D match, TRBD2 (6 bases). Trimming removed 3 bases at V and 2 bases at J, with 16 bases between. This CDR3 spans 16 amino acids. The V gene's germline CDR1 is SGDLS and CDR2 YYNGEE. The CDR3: CASSAVEGGITDTQYF. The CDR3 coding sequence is TGTGCCAGCAGCGCCGTGGAGGGAGGCATCACAGATACGCAGTATTTT.

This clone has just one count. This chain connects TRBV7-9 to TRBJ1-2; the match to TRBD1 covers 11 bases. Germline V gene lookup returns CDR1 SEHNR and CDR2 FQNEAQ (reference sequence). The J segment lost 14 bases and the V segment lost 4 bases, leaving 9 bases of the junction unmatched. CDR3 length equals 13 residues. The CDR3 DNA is TGTGCCAGCAGCTCCAAGGACAGGGGGCTTCGAACCTTC. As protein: CASSSKDRGLRTF.

CDR3 amino acids: CASSLTSPGQGPTEAFF. For the CDR3, the DNA is TGTGCCAGCAGCCTCACCTCCCCCGGACAGGGACCCACTGAAGCTTTCTTT. The rearrangement joins TRBV7-3 to TRBJ1-1; TRBD1 matches at 8 bases. V dropped 5 bases and J dropped 4; count of bases not matched to a gene: 15. The CDR3 runs 17 residues. CDR1 is SGHTA and CDR2 is FQGTGA in the germline V gene.

CDR3 residues: CASSALDSGSQDTQYF. The DNA of the CDR3 is TGTGCCAGCTCAGCGTTGGATAGCGGGAGTCAAGATACGCAGTATTTT. This sequence joins TRBV18 and TRBJ2-3; 9 nucleotides match TRBD2. Germline V gene sequence: CDR1 KGHSH, CDR2 LQKENI. The CDR3 is 16 amino acids. V lost 5 bases to trimming and J lost 5 bases; unmatched junction nucleotides: 11.

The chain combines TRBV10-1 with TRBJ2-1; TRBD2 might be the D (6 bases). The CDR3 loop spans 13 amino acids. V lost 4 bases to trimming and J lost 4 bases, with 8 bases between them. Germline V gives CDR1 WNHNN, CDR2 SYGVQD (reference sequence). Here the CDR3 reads CASSAGLYNEQFF. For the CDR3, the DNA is TGCGCCAGCAGTGCGGGACTTTACAATGAGCAGTTCTTC.

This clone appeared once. The CDR3 sequence: CASSPSPSDGRYEQYF. The CDR3 DNA follows: TGTGCCAGCAGCCCATCCCCCTCTGACGGGAGATACGAGCAGTACTTC. The J gene is TRBJ2-7, the V gene TRBV27, with D possibly matching TRBD2 (6 bases). CDR1 is MNHEY and CDR2 is SMNVEV in the germline V gene (reference sequence). V dropped 6 bases and J dropped 4 bases, with 22 bases sitting between them. The CDR3 length is 16 residues.

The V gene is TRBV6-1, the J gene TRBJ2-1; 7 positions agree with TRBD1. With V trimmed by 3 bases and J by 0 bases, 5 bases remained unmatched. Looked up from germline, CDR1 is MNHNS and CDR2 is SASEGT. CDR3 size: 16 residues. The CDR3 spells CASSEGRDSSYNEQFF. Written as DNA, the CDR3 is TGTGCCAGCAGTGAGGGCCGGGACAGCTCCTACAATGAGCAGTTCTTC.

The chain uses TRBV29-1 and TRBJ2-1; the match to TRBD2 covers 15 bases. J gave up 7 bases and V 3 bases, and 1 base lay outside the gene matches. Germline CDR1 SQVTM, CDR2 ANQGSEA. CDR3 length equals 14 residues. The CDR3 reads CSVDGTSGRNEQFF. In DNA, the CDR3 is TGCAGCGTTGATGGGACTAGCGGGAGGAATGAGCAGTTCTTC.

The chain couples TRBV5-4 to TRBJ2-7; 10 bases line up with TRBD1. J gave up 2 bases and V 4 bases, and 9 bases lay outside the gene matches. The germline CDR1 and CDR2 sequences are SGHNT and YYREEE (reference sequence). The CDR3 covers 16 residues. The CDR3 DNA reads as TGTGCCAGCAGCACTCCCGGGGGGACAGGGGCCTACGAGCAGTACTTC. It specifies CASSTPGGTGAYEQYF.

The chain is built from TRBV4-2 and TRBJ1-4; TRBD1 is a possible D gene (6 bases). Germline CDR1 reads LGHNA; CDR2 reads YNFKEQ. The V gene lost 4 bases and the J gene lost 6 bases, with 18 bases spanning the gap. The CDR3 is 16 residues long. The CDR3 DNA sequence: TGTGCCAGCAGCCGAACAAGGGGGGGGTACGATGAAAAACTGTTTTTT. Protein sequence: CASSRTRGGYDEKLFF.

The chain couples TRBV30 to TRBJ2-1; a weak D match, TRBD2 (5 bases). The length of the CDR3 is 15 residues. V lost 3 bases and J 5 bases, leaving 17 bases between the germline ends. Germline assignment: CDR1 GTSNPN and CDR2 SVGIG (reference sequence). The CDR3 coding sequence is TGTGCCTGGAGACGGGCGGGTTTCCGAGACAATGAGCAGTTCTTC. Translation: CAWRRAGFRDNEQFF.

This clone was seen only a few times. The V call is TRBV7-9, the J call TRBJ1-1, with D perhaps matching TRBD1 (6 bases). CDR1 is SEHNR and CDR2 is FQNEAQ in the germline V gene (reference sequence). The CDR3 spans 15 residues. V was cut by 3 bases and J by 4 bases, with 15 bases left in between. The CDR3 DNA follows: TGTGCCAGCAGCTTGGGGATTGGGGGGGCCACTGAAGCTTTCTTT. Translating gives CASSLGIGGATEAFF.

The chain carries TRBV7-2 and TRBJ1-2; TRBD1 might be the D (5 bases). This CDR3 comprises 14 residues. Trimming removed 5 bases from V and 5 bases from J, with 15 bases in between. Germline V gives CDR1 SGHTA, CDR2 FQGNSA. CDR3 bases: TGTGCCAGCAGCCGACCGACAGAAGAGTATGGCTACACCTTC. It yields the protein CASSRPTEEYGYTF.